This T cell receptor (beta chain) was captured by sequencing in a study of blood T cell repertoires in COVID-19. Study in general: In each case, the material was cDNA or gDNA derived from T cells, B-cell-depleted T cells, or PBMCs.

Measured with immunoSEQ multiplex PCR; TCRdb has only the in-frame clones, and not every one. This sample carries a few hundred thousand clones, around 86% of them seen once, and the ten largest clones take around 2.2%. The V end lost 8 bases, the J end lost 0 bases, and 14 bases lay between the germline ends. The length of the CDR3 is 15 residues. CDR1 and CDR2 (germline): MNHEY, SVGAGI. The clonotype comes from a man younger than 40 who had recovered from COVID-19. The chain carries TRBV6-5 and TRBJ1-3, with D unresolved. The sequenced sample consisted of peripheral blood. CDR3 in DNA: TGTGCCAGCTCGTTGGGCAAGAGCTCTGGAAACACCATATATTTT. Its protein is CASSLGKSSGNTIYF.